These 10 T cell receptor beta chains were all obtained from the same sample, sequenced in a study of blood T cell repertoires in COVID-19. Profiling relied on immunoSEQ multiplex PCR, and the TCRdb table lists in-frame clones only, not all of them. The table lists about 200,000 clones, about 80% of them singletons, with roughly 7% in the top ten. Sequencing was done on a sample of PBMCs or T cells enriched from blood (not recorded which). These receptor sequences come from a man in his forties who had recovered from COVID-19.

This chain joins TRBV5-4 and TRBJ1-1; D call uncertain. Germline loops: CDR1 SGHNT, CDR2 YYREEE (reference sequence). The CDR3 runs 13 residues. The V end lost 4 bases, the J end lost 1 base, and 8 bases lay between the germline ends. This CDR3 reads CASSTGRNTEAFF. The CDR3 DNA reads as TGTGCCAGCAGCACCGGGAGGAACACTGAAGCTTTCTTT.

The chain recombines TRBV18 with TRBJ2-3; 8 nucleotides agree with TRBD1. Germline CDR1 KGHSH, CDR2 LQKENI. The CDR3 spans 17 residues. With 0 bases clipped from V and 2 bases from J, the junction kept 7 bases outside the gene matches. The CDR3 reads CASSPPDRGFPTDTQYF. The CDR3 nucleotides are TGTGCCAGCTCACCACCTGACAGGGGATTCCCCACAGATACGCAGTATTTT.

V usage is TRBV7-7 and J usage is TRBJ2-2; 9 positions agree with TRBD2. Germline V gene lookup returns CDR1 SSHAT and CDR2 FNYEAQ (reference sequence). Trimming cost V 5 bases and J 7 bases; bases outside gene matches: 8. This CDR3 region has 15 residues. The CDR3 DNA follows: TGTGCCAGCAGCGACGGGACTAGCCTAAGCGGGGAGCTGTTTTTT. As protein: CASSDGTSLSGELFF.

V and J are TRBV5-4 and TRBJ1-5; maybe TRBD1 (5 bases). The CDR3 is 14 residues long. Per germline, CDR1 SGHNT and CDR2 YYREEE (reference sequence). Trimming shortened V by 1 base and J by 4 bases, and 9 bases separated the two germline ends. In DNA form, the CDR3 reads TGTGCCAGCAGCTTGCAGGGCCCGAATCAGCCCCAGCATTTT. It codes for CASSLQGPNQPQHF.

The V gene is TRBV30, the J gene TRBJ2-1; 8 bases are shared with TRBD2. Germline V gives CDR1 GTSNPN, CDR2 SVGIG (reference sequence). The CDR3 runs 16 residues. Unmatched junction bases numbered 15, after V lost 3 bases and J lost 8 bases. This CDR3 reads CAWSQFGTRWSDEQFF. The CDR3 DNA reads as TGTGCCTGGAGCCAATTTGGGACTAGGTGGTCTGATGAGCAGTTCTTC.

The chain recombines TRBV19 with TRBJ1-1; 7 nucleotides match TRBD1. With V trimmed by 4 bases and J by 5 bases, 10 bases remained unmatched. The germline gives CDR1 LNHDA, CDR2 SQIVND (reference sequence). The CDR3 extends over 15 amino acids. DNA for the CDR3: TGTGCCAGTAGTACCCGACAGGGCATTAGAACTGAAGCTTTCTTT. Its protein product is CASSTRQGIRTEAFF.

The chain couples TRBV19 to TRBJ2-5; 11 bases are a match to TRBD1. The length of the CDR3 is 16 residues. CDR1 is LNHDA, CDR2 SQIVND, per germline (reference sequence). V was clipped by 5 bases and J by 7 bases; unmatched bases: 12. The CDR3 loop is CASSLLAGTGGGTQYF. CDR3 sequence (DNA): TGTGCCAGTAGTTTACTGGCCGGGACAGGGGGTGGGACCCAGTACTTC.

The rearrangement uses TRBV24-1 and TRBJ1-1, with D possibly TRBD1 on 6 matching bases. Germline-derived CDR1 and CDR2 are KGHDR and SFDVKD. Trimming pared 9 bases from V and 0 bases from J, leaving 10 bases between. This CDR3 spans 13 amino acids. The CDR3 region has the DNA TGTGCCACCCAGACAGGTATGAACACTGAAGCTTTCTTT. As protein: CATQTGMNTEAFF.

The V and J genes are TRBV6-1 and TRBJ1-1; tentative D call: TRBD1 (6 bases). The CDR3 sequence is 14 residues long. V lost 3 bases and J 3 bases, leaving 11 bases between the germline ends. Germline CDR1 is MNHNS and CDR2 is SASEGT. The CDR3 DNA sequence: TGTGCCAGCAGTGACCAAGGGGGATACACTGAAGCTTTCTTT. It is translated as CASSDQGGYTEAFF.

The chain links TRBV5-4 to TRBJ2-1; TRBD2 matches 12 bases. Germline V gene sequence: CDR1 SGHNT, CDR2 YYREEE (reference sequence). With 2 bases clipped from V and 4 bases from J, the junction kept 16 bases outside the gene matches. The CDR3 runs to 20 residues. This chain's CDR3 is CASSFGPSGGAAALYNEQFF. The CDR3, as DNA: TGTGCCAGCAGCTTCGGACCTAGCGGGGGGGCTGCGGCGCTTTACAATGAGCAGTTCTTC.